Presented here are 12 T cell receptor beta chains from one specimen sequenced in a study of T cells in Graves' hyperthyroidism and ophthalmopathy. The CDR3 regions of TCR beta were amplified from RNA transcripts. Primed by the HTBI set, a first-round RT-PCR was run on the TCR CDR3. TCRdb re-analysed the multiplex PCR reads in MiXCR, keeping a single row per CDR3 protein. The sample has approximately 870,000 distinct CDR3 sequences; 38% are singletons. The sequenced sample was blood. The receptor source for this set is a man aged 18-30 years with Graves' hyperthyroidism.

In nucleotides, the CDR3 is TGCGCCAGCAGCCAAGGTAGCGGGAGGATGGAGACCCAGTACTTC. Amino acid sequence: CASSQGSGRMETQYF. This chain uses TRBV4-3 with TRBJ2-5; 10 positions agree with TRBD2. This CDR3 region has 15 residues. Germline V gene lookup returns CDR1 LGHNA and CDR2 YSLEER. The junction had 4 bases not matched to a gene; V was cut back by 1 base and J by 5 bases.

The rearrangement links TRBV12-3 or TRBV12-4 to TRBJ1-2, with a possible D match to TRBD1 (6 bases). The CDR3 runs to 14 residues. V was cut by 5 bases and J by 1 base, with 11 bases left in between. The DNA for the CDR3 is TGTGCCAGCAGTCCTGACAGGAGTAACTATGGCTACACCTTC. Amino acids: CASSPDRSNYGYTF.

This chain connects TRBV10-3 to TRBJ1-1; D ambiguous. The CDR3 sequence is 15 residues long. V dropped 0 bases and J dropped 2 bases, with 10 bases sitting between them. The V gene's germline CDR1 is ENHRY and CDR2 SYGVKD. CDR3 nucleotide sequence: TGTGCCATCAGTGAGTCAAGCCAGTCAAACACTGAAGCTTTCTTT. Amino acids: CAISESSQSNTEAFF.

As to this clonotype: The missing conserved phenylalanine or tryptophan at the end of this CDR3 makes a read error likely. CDR3 sequence: CASSPGTVRNSPLHL. The CDR3 nucleotides read TGTGCCAGCTCACCGGGGACAGTTCGTAATTCACCCCTCCACCTT. This chain uses TRBV24-1 with TRBJ1-6; 7 positions match TRBD1. CDR3 length: 15 amino acids. The trim removed 11 bases at V and 6 bases at J, leaving 12 bases unmatched. Germline V gene lookup returns CDR1 KGHDR and CDR2 SFDVKD.

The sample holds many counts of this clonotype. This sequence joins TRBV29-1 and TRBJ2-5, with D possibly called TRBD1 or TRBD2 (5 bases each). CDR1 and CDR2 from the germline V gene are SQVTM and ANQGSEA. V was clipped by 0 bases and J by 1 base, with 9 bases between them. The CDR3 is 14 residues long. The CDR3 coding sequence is TGCAGCGTTGAAGATCAAGGGACCCAAGAGACCCAGTACTTC. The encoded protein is CSVEDQGTQETQYF.

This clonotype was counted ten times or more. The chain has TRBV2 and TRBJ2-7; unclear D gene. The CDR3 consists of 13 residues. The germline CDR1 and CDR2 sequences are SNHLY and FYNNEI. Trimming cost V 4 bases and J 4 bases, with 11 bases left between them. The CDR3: CASSAQKRYEQYF. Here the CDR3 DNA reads TGTGCCAGCAGTGCGCAGAAACGGTACGAGCAGTACTTC. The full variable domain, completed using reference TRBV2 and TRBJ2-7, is EPEVTQTPSHQVTQMGQEVILRCVPISNHLYFYWYRQILGQKVEFLVSFYNNEISEKSEIFDDQFSVERPDGSNFTLKIRSTKLEDSAMYFCASSAQKRYEQYFGPGTRLTVT.

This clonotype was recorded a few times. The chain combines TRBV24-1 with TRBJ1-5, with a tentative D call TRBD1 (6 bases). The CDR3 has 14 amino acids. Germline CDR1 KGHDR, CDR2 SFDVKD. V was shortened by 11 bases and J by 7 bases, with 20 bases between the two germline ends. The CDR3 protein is CASSQVIRGQPQHF. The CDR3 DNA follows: TGTGCCAGCAGCCAAGTAATCAGGGGACAGCCCCAGCATTTT.

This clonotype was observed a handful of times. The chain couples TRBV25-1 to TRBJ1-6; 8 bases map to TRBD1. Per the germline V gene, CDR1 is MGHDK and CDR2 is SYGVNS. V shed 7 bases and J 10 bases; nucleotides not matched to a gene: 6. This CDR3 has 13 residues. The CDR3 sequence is CASTPGQVSPLHF. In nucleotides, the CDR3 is TGTGCCAGCACTCCGGGACAGGTCTCACCCCTCCACTTT.

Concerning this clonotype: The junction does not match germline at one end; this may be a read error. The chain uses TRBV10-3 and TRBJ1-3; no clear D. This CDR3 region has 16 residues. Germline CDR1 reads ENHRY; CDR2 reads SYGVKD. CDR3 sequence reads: CASSEIAGLSGNTIYF. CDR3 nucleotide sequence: TGTGCCAGCAGTGAAATCGCTGGCCTCTCTGGAAACACCATATATTTT.

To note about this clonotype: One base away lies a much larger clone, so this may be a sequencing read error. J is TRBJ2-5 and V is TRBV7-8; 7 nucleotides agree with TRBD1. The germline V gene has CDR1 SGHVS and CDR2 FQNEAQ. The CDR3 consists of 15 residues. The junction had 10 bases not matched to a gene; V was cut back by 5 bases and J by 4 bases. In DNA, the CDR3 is TGTGCCAGCAGCGAGGGGACAGAGGGCGGAGAGACCCAGTACTTC. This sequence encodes CASSEGTEGGETQYF. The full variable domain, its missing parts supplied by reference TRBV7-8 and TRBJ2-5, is GAGVSQSPRYKVAKRGQDVALRCDPISGHVSLFWYQQALGQGPEFLTYFQNEAQLDKSGLPSDRFFAERPEGSVSTLKIQRTQQEDSAVYLCASSEGTEGGETQYFGPGTRLLVL.

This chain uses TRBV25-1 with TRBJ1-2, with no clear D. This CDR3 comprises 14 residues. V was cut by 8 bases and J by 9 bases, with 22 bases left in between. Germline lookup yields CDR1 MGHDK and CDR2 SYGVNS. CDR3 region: CASQSSLSVGSYTF. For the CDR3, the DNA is TGTGCCAGCCAATCCTCCCTCAGCGTTGGAAGCTACACCTTC.

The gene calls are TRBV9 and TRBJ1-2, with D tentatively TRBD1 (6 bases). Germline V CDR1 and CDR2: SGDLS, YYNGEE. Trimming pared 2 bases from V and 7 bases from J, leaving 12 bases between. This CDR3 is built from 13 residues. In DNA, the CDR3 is TGTGCCAGCAGCGTCGGGGGGGCTGGTGGCTACACCTTC. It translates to CASSVGGAGGYTF. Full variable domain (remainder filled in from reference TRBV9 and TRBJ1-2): DSGVTQTPKHLITATGQRVTLRCSPRSGDLSVYWYQQSLDQGLQFLIQYYNGEERAKGNILERFSAQQFPDLHSELNLSSLELGDSALYFCASSVGGAGGYTFGSGTRLTVV.